This T cell receptor (beta chain) is drawn from a study of shared clonotypes between healthy human individuals. Turning to the study itself: Participating donors consisted of two women and a few men aged 18 to 49. Per donor, three plates held CD4 naive cells, three held CD4 memory, two held CD8 naive and one held CD8 memory. General observations from the study: The genetic and exposure-history diversity represented was limited by few donors.

A remark on this clone: No antigen is known for it.

This CDR3 has 14 residues. The germline V gene encodes CDR1 KGHSH and CDR2 LQKENI. Trimming shortened V by 3 bases and J by 6 bases, and 12 bases separated the two germline ends. The repertoire was sequenced with immunoSEQ multiplex PCR; TCRdb's copy has only in-frame clones and lacks some. Of about 820,000 clones listed, more than 85% are singletons. In the naive CD8 group, cells lacked CD45RO and were positively selected for CCR7, so terminally differentiated effector memory CD45RA+ cells were left out. V is TRBV18 and J is TRBJ2-1; D remains ambiguous. Material: naive CD8+ T cells sorted from blood. This sequence originates from a man aged 25 to 45 in good health. In DNA, the CDR3 is TGTGCCAGCTCACCGGGCCCGACCATCAATGAGCAGTTCTTC. Translating it yields CASSPGPTINEQFF.